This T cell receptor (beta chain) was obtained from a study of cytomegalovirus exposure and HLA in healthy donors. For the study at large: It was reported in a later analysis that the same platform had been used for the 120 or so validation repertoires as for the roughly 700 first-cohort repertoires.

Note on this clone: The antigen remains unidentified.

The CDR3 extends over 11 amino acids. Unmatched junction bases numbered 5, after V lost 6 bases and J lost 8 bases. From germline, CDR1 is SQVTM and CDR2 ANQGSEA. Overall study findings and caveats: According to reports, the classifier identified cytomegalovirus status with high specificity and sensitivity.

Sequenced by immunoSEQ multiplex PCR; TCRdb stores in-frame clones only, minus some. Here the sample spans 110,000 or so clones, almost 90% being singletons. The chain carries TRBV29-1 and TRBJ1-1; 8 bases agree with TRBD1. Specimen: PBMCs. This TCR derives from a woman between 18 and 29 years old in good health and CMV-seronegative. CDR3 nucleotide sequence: TGCAGCGTCCCGGGACAGGTGGAAGCTTTCTTT. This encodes CSVPGQVEAFF.